This T cell receptor (beta chain) was identified in a study of blood T cell repertoires in COVID-19. Study overall: Specimens from acute and convalescent COVID-19 originated in the United States, Italy and Spain. The cDNA or gDNA used as material had been derived from T cells, B-cell-depleted T cells, or PBMCs.

V dropped 0 bases and J dropped 3 bases, with 12 bases sitting between them. This CDR3 is built from 16 residues. The germline gives CDR1 SEHNR, CDR2 FQNEAQ (reference sequence). Authors' data handling: Nucleated cell counts were estimated from reference gene primer amplification. Only in-frame clones appear in the TCRdb table, and some are missing; sequencing was by immunoSEQ multiplex PCR. The V and J calls and the clone size are those of that table, but D and trimming were determined from the DNA. The sample contains about 140,000 clones, approximately 88% of which appear only once. Input material: peripheral blood. This clonotype originated in a man aged 55-75 years with active or convalescent COVID-19. The chain joins TRBV7-9 to TRBJ1-3; weak D call: TRBD1 (6 bases). The CDR3 DNA reads as TGTGCCAGCAGCTTAGCGCAACAGGGCGGTGGAAACACCATATATTTT. Translating it yields CASSLAQQGGGNTIYF.